What follows are 8 T cell receptor beta chains derived from one specimen sequenced in a study of PD-L1 blockade in urothelial cancer. The time point denotes: peripheral blood 6 weeks after treatment start. The protocol was immunoSEQ multiplex PCR, while the TCRdb copy is restricted to in-frame clones and leaves out a portion. The table lists around 40,000 clones, approximately 86% of them singletons, with over 20% in the top ten. The starting material was PBMCs, obtained around atezolizumab (anti-PD-L1) treatment. The source is a man in his fifties or sixties with urothelial cancer.

This chain joins TRBV18 and TRBJ2-5, with 9 nucleotides matching TRBD1. CDR1 is KGHSH, CDR2 LQKENI, per germline. V was pared by 6 bases and J by 1 base, with 6 bases of the junction left unmatched. The CDR3 is 15 amino acids. The CDR3 bases are TGTGCCAGCTCGGACAGGGGCATGGGCCAAGAGACCCAGTACTTC. This sequence encodes CASSDRGMGQETQYF.

The chain has TRBV5-1 and TRBJ1-5, with TRBD1 matching 7 bases. There are 15 residues in the CDR3. Germline V CDR1 and CDR2: SGHRS, YFSETQ. With V trimmed by 4 bases and J by 6 bases, 10 bases remained unmatched. CDR3 region: CASSHRGGPGQPQHF. CDR3 nucleotide sequence: TGCGCCAGCAGCCACCGAGGGGGCCCGGGTCAGCCCCAGCATTTT.

This clone has a handful of counts. The V gene is TRBV6-4, the J gene TRBJ2-3, with 9 nucleotides matching TRBD2. J gave up 1 base and V 4 bases, and 0 bases lay outside the gene matches. CDR1 and CDR2 (germline): MRHNA, SNTAGT. CDR3 length: 14 amino acids. CDR3 amino acids: CASSASGGTDTQYF. DNA of the CDR3: TGTGCCAGCAGTGCTAGCGGGGGCACAGATACGCAGTATTTT.

This clone was seen more than once but under ten times. This chain connects TRBV9 to TRBJ1-1, with TRBD1 as a possible D gene (5 bases). Per germline, CDR1 SGDLS and CDR2 YYNGEE. V was cut by 4 bases and J by 3 bases, with 16 bases left in between. There are 15 residues in the CDR3. CDR3 sequence: CASSPNQGADTEAFF. CDR3 bases: TGTGCCAGCAGCCCCAATCAGGGTGCGGACACTGAAGCTTTCTTT.

V usage is TRBV5-4 and J usage is TRBJ1-1, with D unresolved. CDR1 SGHNT and CDR2 YYREEE come from the germline V gene (reference sequence). This CDR3 has 14 residues. V was shortened by 4 bases and J by 4 bases, with 14 bases between the two germline ends. The CDR3 DNA sequence: TGTGCCAGCAGCCCCCGCGGAGGGAGCACTGAAGCTTTCTTT. Encoded protein: CASSPRGGSTEAFF.

The count of this clone is one. The J gene is TRBJ2-1, the V gene TRBV10-1; TRBD2 matches 7 bases. The CDR3 contains 17 residues. The germline V gene has CDR1 WNHNN and CDR2 SYGVQD (reference sequence). The trim removed 0 bases at V and 0 bases at J, leaving 5 bases unmatched. The CDR3, as DNA: TGCGCCAGCAGTGAGTCGTTGGCTAGCGGCTCCTACAATGAGCAGTTCTTC. Its translation is CASSESLASGSYNEQFF.

The chain joins TRBV19 to TRBJ1-6, with 7 nucleotides matching TRBD1. CDR1 LNHDA and CDR2 SQIVND come from the germline V gene (reference sequence). The CDR3 contains 16 residues. Trimming cost V 5 bases and J 7 bases; bases outside gene matches: 11. The CDR3 nucleotides are TGTGCCAGTAGTTCCTTGGGGACAGTAGGGAATTCACCCCTCCACTTT. This translates into CASSSLGTVGNSPLHF.

This chain uses TRBV29-1 with TRBJ1-2; 10 positions agree with TRBD1. In germline, CDR1 is SQVTM, CDR2 ANQGSEA. This CDR3 is 16 amino acids long. V lost 1 base and J lost 3; bases outside the gene matches: 8. CDR3 sequence reads: CSVEGGQGMSDYGYTF. For the CDR3, the DNA is TGCAGCGTTGAAGGGGGACAGGGGATGTCGGACTATGGCTACACCTTC.